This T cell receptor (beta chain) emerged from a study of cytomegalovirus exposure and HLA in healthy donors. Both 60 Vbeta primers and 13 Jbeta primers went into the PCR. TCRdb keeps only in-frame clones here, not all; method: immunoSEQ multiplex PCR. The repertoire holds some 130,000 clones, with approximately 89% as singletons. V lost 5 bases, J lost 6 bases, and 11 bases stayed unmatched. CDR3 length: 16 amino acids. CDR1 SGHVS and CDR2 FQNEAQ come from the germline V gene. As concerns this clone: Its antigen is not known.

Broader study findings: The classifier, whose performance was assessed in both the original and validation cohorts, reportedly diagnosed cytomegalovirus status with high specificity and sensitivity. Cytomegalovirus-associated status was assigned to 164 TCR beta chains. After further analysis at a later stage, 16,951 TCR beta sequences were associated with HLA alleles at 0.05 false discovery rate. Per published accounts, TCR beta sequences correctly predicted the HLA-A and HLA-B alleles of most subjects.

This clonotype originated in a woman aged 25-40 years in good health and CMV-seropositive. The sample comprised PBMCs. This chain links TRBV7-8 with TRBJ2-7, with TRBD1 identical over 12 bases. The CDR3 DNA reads TGTGCCAGCAGCCCTCCCCGGGACAGGGGGCCAGGCGAGCAGTACTTC. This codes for CASSPPRDRGPGEQYF.